This T cell receptor (beta chain) was sequenced during a study of beta chain features in type 1 diabetes. Overall study context: There were 107,917,701 sorted cells examined across all samples. General study results and limits: Resolution of whether HLA type affects TCRB rearrangement was not achieved here. TCRB CDR3s from Type 1 diabetes patients were moderately but significantly shorter in all four CD4+ subsets.

Investigators reverse transcribed all isolated RNA, so they sequenced expressed TCRB transcripts. Assay used: immunoSEQ multiplex PCR; TCRdb lists only in-frame clones, some missing. The repertoire holds fewer than 450,000 clones, with roughly 12% as singletons. In regard to this clone: Its antigen is still unknown.

The germline V gene encodes CDR1 SEHNR and CDR2 FQNEAQ (reference sequence). The CDR3 consists of 15 residues. Germline trimming cut 2 bases from V and 4 bases from J; bases unmatched to any gene: 8. The receptor's source is a woman aged 18-29 years with type 1 diabetes. Sequencing was performed on naive CD4+ T cells from blood. This rearrangement joins TRBV7-9 to TRBJ2-7; TRBD1 aligns across 7 bases. CDR3 sequence: CASSLSGTVTYEQYF. In nucleotides, the CDR3 is TGTGCCAGCAGCTTATCCGGGACAGTTACTTACGAGCAGTACTTC.